One and the same sample provided the 8 T cell receptor beta chains below, sequenced in a study of T-cell reconstitution after alpha-beta-depleted transplantation in children (TCRdb year 2016). The treatment or condition label corresponds to: allogeneic hematopoietic cell transplantation with graft depleted of TCRalphabeta T cells and CD19 B cells. Library construction relied on PCR. The instrument given in TCRdb is Illumina HiSeq 2500. TCR libraries were prepared with molecular barcoding, using unique molecular identifiers to normalize TCRbeta repertoire quantification. TCRdb took the public reads, trimmed them with fastp at Q25, ran MiXCR for clone calling and kept in-frame beta chains. Each entry merges the rows of one CDR3 protein and shows their most common DNA and genes. Counted in this sample were some 200,000 distinct CDR3 sequences; about 11% of them appeared once. The biggest ten clones account for 25% to 30% of the sample.

Material: PBMCs, obtained before TCRalphabeta/CD19-depleted stem cell transplant. The receptors here all came from a child under three years old with acute myeloid leukemia, due to receive a stem cell transplant.

The chain is built from TRBV15 and TRBJ2-6; D unclear. Germline loops: CDR1 LNHNV, CDR2 YYDKDF (reference sequence). The germline V and J ends were trimmed by 0 bases and 2 bases, with 2 bases remaining between them. This CDR3 has 14 residues. The DNA of the CDR3 is TGTGCCACCAGCAGAGAGGCTGGGGCCAACGTCCTGACTTTC. Protein product: CATSREAGANVLTF.

This clonotype was observed many times. The gene calls are TRBV5-4 and TRBJ2-1; TRBD2 matches 10 bases. Germline loops: CDR1 SGHNT, CDR2 YYREEE (reference sequence). J gave up 6 bases and V 4 bases, and 4 bases lay outside the gene matches. This CDR3 has 14 residues. CDR3 coding DNA: TGTGCCAGCAGCGAAGCGGGAGGGCCCAATGAGCAGTTCTTC. Encoded protein: CASSEAGGPNEQFF.

This clonotype was observed at least ten times. The genes are TRBV18 and TRBJ2-3; 7 nucleotides line up with TRBD2. The trim removed 1 base at V and 2 bases at J, leaving 6 bases unmatched. This CDR3 has 16 amino acids. The V gene's germline CDR1 is KGHSH and CDR2 LQKENI. CDR3 loop: CASSPQPSGSTDTQYF. For the CDR3, the DNA is TGTGCCAGCTCACCACAACCTAGCGGATCCACAGATACGCAGTATTTT.

This clonotype appeared many times. The CDR3 DNA is TGTGCCACCAGCAGATCCCAGGGACAGGGGGTGGTCAGTGGCACTGAAGCTTTCTTT. It encodes CATSRSQGQGVVSGTEAFF. The chain is built from TRBV15 and TRBJ1-1; 11 nucleotides match TRBD1. The CDR3 is made up of 19 amino acids. Germline V lookup: CDR1 LNHNV, CDR2 YYDKDF (reference sequence). After removal of 2 bases from V and 4 bases from J, the junction contained 15 bases not matched to a gene.

This clonotype was found many times. The chain recombines TRBV6-5 with TRBJ2-2; D is uncertain. This CDR3 spans 17 amino acids. V gave up 0 bases and J gave up 1 base, with 12 bases separating them. Germline V gene lookup returns CDR1 MNHEY and CDR2 SVGAGI. The CDR3 loop reads CASSYSKIRLNTGELFF. CDR3 bases: TGTGCCAGCAGTTACTCGAAGATCCGCCTGAACACCGGGGAGCTGTTTTTT.

This clonotype has at least ten counts. This chain uses TRBV5-6 with TRBJ2-3; D might be TRBD1 (5 bases). Per germline, CDR1 SGHDT and CDR2 YYEEEE. Trimming removed 3 bases at V and 7 bases at J, with 24 bases between. The CDR3 extends over 17 amino acids. As DNA, the CDR3 is TGTGCCAGCAGCTGGCTAAAAGAGGACAATCGTTATAATACGCAGTATTTT. Residues: CASSWLKEDNRYNTQYF.

V gene TRBV27 combines with J gene TRBJ1-4; 7 nucleotides match TRBD1. The CDR3 is made up of 16 amino acids. The germline V gene has CDR1 MNHEY and CDR2 SMNVEV (reference sequence). J lost 4 bases, V lost 5 bases, and 10 bases had no gene match. The CDR3 DNA follows: TGTGCCAGCAGTCCCCGACAGGGTCAGGATAATGAAAAACTGTTTTTT. Protein sequence: CASSPRQGQDNEKLFF.

As regards this clonotype: This could be a read error, since a much larger clone is one nucleotide away. The rearrangement uses TRBV29-1 and TRBJ1-5; TRBD1 might be the D (5 bases). The germline gives CDR1 SQVTM, CDR2 ANQGSEA. The CDR3 contains 14 residues. CDR3 sequence reads: CSVALGGINQPQDF. CDR3 DNA sequence: TGCAGCGTTGCCCTTGGGGGGATCAATCAGCCCCAGGATTTT.